Included here is one TCR beta chain sequence, with context. Its antigen remains unknown. This sample stems from a study of T cell responses to AZD1222 COVID-19 vaccine. Study-wide results and limits: Spike-specific TCR depth and breadth grew after two AZD1222 doses.

The CDR3 has 13 residues. Germline-derived CDR1 and CDR2 are GTSNPN and SVGIG (reference sequence). Deletions cut 1 base from V and 7 bases from J, with 11 bases between. The assay was immunoSEQ multiplex PCR, and TCRdb's table has in-frame clones only and misses some. The profile covers roughly 77,000 clones, with 90% to 95% appearing a single time and around 4.9% taken by the ten largest. The specimen was peripheral blood, collected on day 0 of AZD1222 vaccination. The J gene is TRBJ1-5, the V gene TRBV30; no firm D call. The sequence derives from an adult in good health. CDR3 sequence reads: CAWSASFEQPQHF. CDR3 in DNA: TGTGCCTGGAGTGCCTCCTTTGAGCAGCCCCAGCATTTT. The variable domain in full, with the rest retrieved from reference TRBV30 and TRBJ1-5, is SQTIHQWPATLVQPVGSPLSLECTVEGTSNPNLYWYRQAAGRGLQLLFYSVGIGQISSEVPQNLSASRPQDRQFILSSKKLLLSDSGFYLCAWSASFEQPQHFGDGTRLSIL.